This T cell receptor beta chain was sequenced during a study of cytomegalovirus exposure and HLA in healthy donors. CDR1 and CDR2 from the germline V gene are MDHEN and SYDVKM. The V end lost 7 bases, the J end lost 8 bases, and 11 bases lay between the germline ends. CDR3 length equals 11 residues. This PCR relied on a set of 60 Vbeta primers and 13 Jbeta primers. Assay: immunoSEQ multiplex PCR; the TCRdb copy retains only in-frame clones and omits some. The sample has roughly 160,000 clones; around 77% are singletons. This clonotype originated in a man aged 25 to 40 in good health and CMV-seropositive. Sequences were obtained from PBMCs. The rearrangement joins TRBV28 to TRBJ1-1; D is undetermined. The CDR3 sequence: CASTFRGEAFF. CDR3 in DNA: TGTGCCAGCACCTTCCGAGGGGAAGCTTTCTTT.